This TCR beta chain was obtained from a study of cytomegalovirus exposure and HLA in healthy donors. V was pared by 2 bases and J by 3 bases, with 7 bases of the junction left unmatched. Germline V gene sequence: CDR1 SGHNT, CDR2 YYREEE (reference sequence). This CDR3 is built from 15 residues. This clone was found once. The PCR had 60 Vbeta and 13 Jbeta primers. Only in-frame clones appear in the TCRdb table, and some are missing; sequencing was by immunoSEQ multiplex PCR. This table holds some 89,000 clones, approximately 80% found once. This TCR derives from a woman aged 40 to 50 in good health and CMV-seropositive. The chain combines TRBV5-4 with TRBJ2-7; 8 bases fit TRBD2. The sequencing sample was made of PBMCs. The CDR3, as DNA: TGTGCCAGCAGCTTCAAGCGGGAGAGGAGCTACGAGCAGTACTTC. Residues: CASSFKRERSYEQYF.